This TCR beta chain was recorded in a study of cytomegalovirus exposure and HLA in healthy donors. Study-wide background: Unique TCR beta sequences numbering approximately 120 million came from around 180 million T cells in an earlier analysis. Of the donors genotyped, 300 to 500 in all, about 80% fell in the Caucasian-associated ancestry cluster.

PCR involved 60 Vbeta and 13 Jbeta primers. The repertoire was sequenced with immunoSEQ multiplex PCR; TCRdb's copy has only in-frame clones and lacks some. This sample has more than 100,000 clones, with around three quarters found just once. The CDR3 length is 15 residues. V lost 2 bases to trimming and J lost 3 bases; unmatched junction nucleotides: 6. Germline assignment: CDR1 SGHVS and CDR2 FNYEAQ. The chain carries TRBV7-6 and TRBJ2-7; 8 bases agree with TRBD1. The sequence came from a woman between 35 and 50 years old in good health and CMV-seropositive. Sequenced sample: PBMCs. CDR3 sequence: CASSLQGQGGYEQYF. The CDR3 DNA follows: TGTGCCAGCAGCTTACAAGGACAGGGAGGCTACGAGCAGTACTTC.